This T cell receptor beta chain was identified in a study of OX40 agonist ivuxolimab in advanced cancers. General notes on the study: Ivuxolimab was a fully human IgG2 agonistic monoclonal antibody targeting the costimulatory receptor OX40 (CD134). The paper describes the monotherapy dose-escalation part (N of about 55 patients) of the phase I trial of ivuxolimab. In the dose-escalation cohort, roughly 80% of patients were male, and the mean age was approximately 60 years, with a range of roughly 20 to 79. Among the 52 dose-escalation patients, some 20 had hepatocellular carcinoma, roughly 15 melanoma, 9 renal cell carcinoma and 9 head and neck cancer. Intravenous ivuxolimab was administered to patients every 2 weeks at six dose levels: 0.01, 0.1, 0.3, 1.5, 3 and 10 mg/kg. Patients were allowed to have had prior anti-PD-1, anti-PD-L1 or anti-CTLA-4 therapy, and around 37% of the dose-escalation patients had previously received checkpoint inhibitors. Partial responses were achieved by three dose-escalation patients, of whom one had hepatocellular carcinoma and two had cutaneous melanoma. The point of sequencing TCRbeta in the periphery was to test whether ivuxolimab changed TCR sequence diversity and drove clonal T-cell expansion.

General findings and caveats noted by the study authors: The antigen specificity of the peripheral T cells that underwent clonal expansion was not determined. In the 0.1-3.0 mg/kg groups, partial responders were among the patients with the lowest normalized peripheral clonal expansion, particularly in CD8+ T cells. At doses from 0.1 to 3.0 mg/kg, clonal expansion was seen in both CD4+ and CD8+ blood T cells between baseline and week 6. Low levels of normalized T-cell clonal expansion were also seen in some patients who did not respond. On average, CD8+ T cells showed more expanded clones than CD4+ T cells after ivuxolimab.

For this clone: Its binding antigen is unknown. The sample holds no much larger clone one base away, and base qualities are not on file.

For sequencing of the TCRbeta CDR3 region, genomic DNA was extracted from the sorted cells. The immunoSEQ Assay was used for sequencing of TCRbeta CDR3 regions. TCRdb took over this immuneACCESS table, retaining in-frame rearrangements with V and J assigned. Such tables are incomplete; in checked studies, under half of the missing clones stem from an unresolved V gene, and the remainder is unexplained. This sample is represented by about 100,000 clones; approximately 90% of them were singletons. 0.5% to 0.65% of the sample is in the top ten clones. Patients with autoimmune disease history or receiving systemic immunosuppression were excluded from the trial. Peripheral blood for TCR sequencing was collected from all dose cohorts at baseline, on cycle 4 day 1, and on cycle 7 day 1. The samples were taken from a phase I, first-in-human, multicenter, open-label dose-escalation trial of ivuxolimab. Adults with locally advanced or metastatic melanoma, renal cell carcinoma, hepatocellular carcinoma or head and neck squamous cell carcinoma were enrolled in the trial. Before TCR sequencing, CD4+ T cells and CD8+ T cells were sorted from peripheral blood as separate populations.

This TCR was sampled from an adult with an advanced solid tumor such as melanoma, head and neck, liver or kidney cancer. The sequencing here drew on CD4+ or CD8+ T cells sorted from blood, taken in a trial of the OX40 agonist ivuxolimab.

In nucleotide form, the sequence is TGTGCCAGCTCAGGCGACATGGGCGCCCTTGAAGCTTTCTTT. This sequence encodes CASSGDMGALEAFF. The sequence links TRBV18 to TRBJ1-1; the D gene identity is not certain. V was cut back by 5 bases and J by 7 bases, leaving a gap of 17 bases between them. Based on the germline V gene, the CDR1 and CDR2 sequences are KGHSH and LQKENI. Reading from cysteine to phenylalanine, the CDR3 counts 14 amino acids. The CDR3 DNA has 42 bases and is translated from base 1.